A selection of T cell receptor beta chains follows, all from one sample in a study of neurological immune-mediated disorders. One entry per CDR3 protein results from TCRdb running MiXCR on the 5' RACE reads. The table shows 95,000 to 150,000 distinct CDR3 sequences, with about 3.2% occurring only once. Sequenced input: PBMCs. All receptors come from a woman in her thirties with multiple sclerosis. Both conserved end residues are part of each CDR3. A D gene is named only where the DNA matches it firmly. Size is stated for part of the rows, as once, few or many counts, or as a class when the clone is expanded.

TRBJ2-1 | TRBV4-1 | many | . | TGCGCCAGCAGCCAAGAGAGTGGGAGAGGGGGTGAGCAGTTCTTC | CASSQESGRGGEQFF
TRBJ2-7 | TRBV2 | many | . | TGTGCCAGCAGTGGGGTGTATCGGGCTGCCTACGAGCAGTACTTC | CASSGVYRAAYEQYF
TRBJ2-1 | TRBV7-2 | many | TRBD1 | TGTGCCAGCAGCTTAGCGGGACAGGTATACAATGAGCAGTTCTTC | CASSLAGQVYNEQFF
TRBJ1-2 | TRBV7-2 | many | . | TGTGCCAGCAGCTCGTCCCCCGGATATGGCTACACCTTC | CASSSSPGYGYTF
TRBJ2-2 | TRBV10-3 | many | TRBD2 | TGTGCCATCAGTGAGTCCCTTAGCGGGGGCCCCACCGGGGAGCTGTTTTTT | CAISESLSGGPTGELFF
TRBJ1-1 | TRBV6-4 | many | . | TGTGCCAGCAGTGCAGAGGGCCACACTGAAGCTTTCTTT | CASSAEGHTEAFF
TRBJ2-3 | TRBV7-2 | . | TRBD2 | TGTGCCAGCAGCTTAAGACTAGCGGGACTTGATACGCAGTATTTT | CASSLRLAGLDTQYF
TRBJ1-1 | TRBV6-6 | many | . | TGTGCCAGCAGTTACGAAGGGGGCACTGAAGCTTTCTTT | CASSYEGGTEAFF
TRBJ1-5 | TRBV6-2/TRBV6-3 | . | . | TGTGCCAGCACCCGGGACACCACTCAGCCCCAGCATTTT | CASTRDTTQPQHF
TRBJ1-3 | TRBV12-3/TRBV12-4 | many | . | TGTGCCAGCCGGGGACTTAGCTCTGGAAACACCATATATTTT | CASRGLSSGNTIYF
TRBJ2-5 | TRBV7-9 | many | TRBD1 | TGTGCCAGCAGCTCAGCTCCAGGGGGCCCAGAGACCCAGTACTTC | CASSSAPGGPETQYF
TRBJ2-3 | TRBV6-2/TRBV6-3 | many | . | TGTGCCAGCAGTCGAGGGGATACGCAGTATTTT | CASSRGDTQYF
TRBJ2-7 | TRBV5-1 | many | . | TGCGCCAGCAGCTTGGCCGGGGCAGTCGGGTACGAGCAGTACTTC | CASSLAGAVGYEQYF
TRBJ2-2 | TRBV27 | many | . | TGTGCCAGCAGTTTATCCTGGAGGTGGGGGTTGGGCGGGGAGCTGTTTTTT | CASSLSWRWGLGGELFF
TRBJ1-1 | TRBV11-2 | many | . | TGTGCCAGCAGCCTAGGTGATAGGGGGAGGGACACTGAAGCTTTCTTT | CASSLGDRGRDTEAFF
TRBJ2-7 | TRBV12-3/TRBV12-4 | . | . | TGTGCCAGCAGTTTTTCCAACGCCTGGGAGCAGTACTTC | CASSFSNAWEQYF
TRBJ1-1 | TRBV18 | many | . | TGTGCCAGCTCGCCAACAGAGAACACTGAAGCTTTCTTT | CASSPTENTEAFF
TRBJ1-4 | TRBV5-6 | many | . | TGTGCCAGCAGCTTGAGGACGGGGGCGGGTAATGAAAAACTGTTTTTT | CASSLRTGAGNEKLFF
TRBJ2-3 | TRBV20-1 | many | TRBD2 | TGCAGTGCTAGAGATTACGGCGGGAGGGCCCCAGATACGCAGTATTTT | CSARDYGGRAPDTQYF
TRBJ2-7 | TRBV2 | few | TRBD1 | TGTGCCAGCAGGGGGACAGGGCCCGAATACTACGAGCAGTACTTC | CASRGTGPEYYEQYF
TRBJ2-6 | TRBV7-9 | many | . | TGTGCCACCCGGACTCCCGGGGCCAACGTCCTGACTTTC | CATRTPGANVLTF
TRBJ2-7 | TRBV5-1 | . | TRBD1 | TGCGCCAGCAGCCCGGACAGGGGATACTACGAGCAGTACTTC | CASSPDRGYYEQYF
TRBJ2-3 | TRBV20-1 | many | . | TGCAGTGTGGGCAGTACGCAGTATTTT | CSVGSTQYF
TRBJ1-1 | TRBV12-3/TRBV12-4 | many | . | TGTGCCAGCAGTCCCAGTGGGCTCGACACTGAAGCTTTCTTT | CASSPSGLDTEAFF
TRBJ2-7 | TRBV12-5 | many | TRBD1 | TGTGCTAGTGGGAACCCGGGACAGGCAACCTACGAGCAGTACTTC | CASGNPGQATYEQYF
TRBJ2-5 | TRBV19 | many | . | TGTGCCAGCGGGACTGTACGCCAAGAGACCCAGTACTTC | CASGTVRQETQYF
TRBJ1-3 | TRBV7-2 | . | TRBD1 | TGTGCCAGCAGCACTCAGACAGGGGGCTTTAACACCATATATTTT | CASSTQTGGFNTIYF
TRBJ1-5 | TRBV20-1 | many | . | TGCAGTGCTAAAGTAACACAGGGTAGCAATCAGCCCCAGCATTTT | CSAKVTQGSNQPQHF
TRBJ2-3 | TRBV25-1 | many | . | TGTGCCAGCAGTCGGGGGCCCGCAGATACGCAGTATTTT | CASSRGPADTQYF
TRBJ1-2 | TRBV5-1 | many | . | TGCGCCAGCAGCATAGCGACAGAAATTTATGGCTACACCTTC | CASSIATEIYGYTF
TRBJ2-5 | TRBV6-5 | many | . | TGTGCCAGCAGCTTCCGAGAGACCCAGTACTTC | CASSFRETQYF
TRBJ1-5 | TRBV19 | many | . | TGTGCCAGTACAATTCGGTGGGGGTCAGATCAGCCCCAGCATTTT | CASTIRWGSDQPQHF
TRBJ2-2 | TRBV5-5 | many | . | TGTGCCAGCAGCCTCGGGAGTGGCGGGGAGCTGTTTTTT | CASSLGSGGELFF
TRBJ1-2 | TRBV5-5 | many | . | TGTGCCAGCAGCTTGGCGGCCGGATCGGCAAACTATGGCTACACCTTC | CASSLAAGSANYGYTF
TRBJ1-3 | TRBV18 | many | . | TGTGCCAGCTCCCCTGGGACGTCTGGAAACACCATATATTTT | CASSPGTSGNTIYF
TRBJ2-1 | TRBV5-5 | many | . | TGTGCCAGCAGCTTTGAATGGGGATCCTACAATGAGCAGTTCTTC | CASSFEWGSYNEQFF
TRBJ1-6 | TRBV2 | many | . | TGTGCCAGCAGTGCGGGATCGAATTCACCCCTCCACTTT | CASSAGSNSPLHF
TRBJ2-3 | TRBV7-6 | many | TRBD1 | TGTGCCAGCAGCTTAATTGGGACCGGGACAGGGACAGATACGCAGTATTTT | CASSLIGTGTGTDTQYF
TRBJ2-4 | TRBV27 | many | . | TGTGCCAGCAAGACCCTGTTCGAAAACATTCAGTACTTC | CASKTLFENIQYF
TRBJ1-3 | TRBV10-3 | many | . | TGTGCCATCAGTGAAACAAACTCTGGAAACACCATATATTTT | CAISETNSGNTIYF
TRBJ2-3 | TRBV12-3/TRBV12-4 | many | . | TGTGCCAGCAGTTTAAGGGTTAGCCCCCCAGATACGCAGTATTTT | CASSLRVSPPDTQYF
TRBJ2-2 | TRBV12-3/TRBV12-4 | many | TRBD1 | TGTGCCAGCAGACGTGTCATCAGGGGGTCTCTTACCGGGGAGCTGTTTTTT | CASRRVIRGSLTGELFF
TRBJ2-5 | TRBV20-1 | few | . | TGCAGTGGCCTAGCCGGAGAGACCCAGTACTTC | CSGLAGETQYF
TRBJ2-5 | TRBV7-6 | many | . | TGTGCCAGCAGTTTTAACCTCTTATATCAAGAGACCCAGTACTTC | CASSFNLLYQETQYF
TRBJ2-1 | TRBV20-1 | many | . | TGCAGTGCTAGGCAGGGGAGCTCCTACAATGAGCAGTTCTTC | CSARQGSSYNEQFF
TRBJ2-3 | TRBV5-6 | many | TRBD2 | TGTGCCAGCAGCGGCGAGGGACTAGCGGGAGAGGAAACAGATACGCAGTATTTT | CASSGEGLAGEETDTQYF